This paragraph covers one TCR beta chain sequence. The data are from a study of T cell responses to AZD1222 COVID-19 vaccine. TCRdb's copy holds only in-frame clones and misses some; the assay was immunoSEQ multiplex PCR. This table holds more than 60,000 clones, roughly 87% found once. The CDR3 spans 13 residues. V dropped 9 bases and J dropped 0 bases, with 10 bases sitting between them. Germline-derived CDR1 and CDR2 are LNHDA and SQIVND (reference sequence). Here the sequenced sample was peripheral blood, taken on day 0 of AZD1222 vaccination. This TCR came from an adult in good health. V usage is TRBV19 and J usage is TRBJ2-3, with D perhaps matching TRBD2 (6 bases). The CDR3 bases are TGTGCCAGCCGTAGCGGCAGCACAGATACGCAGTATTTT. This sequence encodes CASRSGSTDTQYF.